One sample yielded the 17 T cell receptor beta chains listed below, sequenced in a study of T cell repertoires in cytomegalovirus infection (dated by TCRdb to between 2019 and 2020). Sequencer: Illumina HiSeq 1500. Starting from the raw public reads, TCRdb applied fastp trimming at Q25, assembled clones with MiXCR and retained in-frame beta chains. Duplicate CDR3 protein sequences are folded into a single record with the most common DNA and genes. The sample contains about 830,000 distinct CDR3 sequences, roughly 33% of them found a single time. Around 12% of the sample comes from the top ten. For these receptors, no antigen is known. The treatment or condition label corresponds to: in vitro stimulation with specific CMV peptide epitopes to enrich CMV-specific T cells. Sample: cultured CD8+ T cells from PBMCs, taken from culture after CMV antigen stimulation. These TCRs come from a human donor in good health (CMV status not recorded). Some clones in this sample may be carry-over from other donors' samples.

Comments on this clonotype: One end of the junction is discordant with germline, which a read error may explain. The chain carries TRBV7-6 and TRBJ1-2, with 11 bases aligning to TRBD1. CDR3 size: 15 residues. CDR1 and CDR2 from the germline V gene are SGHVS and FNYEAQ. The CDR3 DNA sequence: TGTACCAGCAGCCGAGGGACAGGGGGTAAGGATGGCTACACCTTC. Its protein is CTSSRGTGGKDGYTF.

There are a few counts of this clonotype. The chain joins TRBV6-6 to TRBJ2-7, with D perhaps given as TRBD1 or TRBD2 (5 bases each). V was trimmed by 4 bases and J by 0 bases, leaving 16 bases between them. This CDR3 has 16 amino acids. Germline V gene lookup returns CDR1 MNHNY and CDR2 SVGAGI (reference sequence). CDR3 residues: CASSSGSGWSSYEQYF. DNA for the CDR3: TGTGCCAGCAGTTCAGGGTCGGGGTGGAGCTCCTACGAGCAGTACTTC.

The chain carries TRBV7-9 and TRBJ1-1; D gene unclear. Germline V gene lookup returns CDR1 SEHNR and CDR2 FQNEAQ (reference sequence). V lost 5 bases, J lost 4 bases, and 8 bases lay in between. The CDR3 runs to 12 residues. The DNA for the CDR3 is TGTGCCAGCAGCCCATGGTCCACTGAAGCTTTCTTT. This translates into CASSPWSTEAFF. The whole variable domain, filled in from reference TRBV7-9 and TRBJ1-1, reads DTGVSQNPRHKITKRGQNVTFRCDPISEHNRLYWYRQTLGQGPEFLTYFQNEAQLEKSRLLSDRFSAERPKGSFSTLEIQRTEQGDSAMYLCASSPWSTEAFFGQGTRLTVV.

The table lists this clonotype with a few counts. The chain is built from TRBV10-2 and TRBJ1-2; the D is unclear. V lost 3 bases and J lost 5, with 4 bases in between. Germline CDR1 WSHSY, CDR2 SAAADI. The CDR3 spans 11 residues. The CDR3 loop reads CASSERYGYTF. CDR3 coding DNA: TGCGCCAGCAGTGAACGGTATGGCTACACCTTC.

CDR3 residues: CASGWGGQGITGELFF. Here the CDR3 DNA reads TGTGCTAGTGGTTGGGGGGGACAGGGGATCACCGGGGAGCTGTTTTTT. The chain carries TRBV12-5 and TRBJ2-2, with 10 bases aligning to TRBD1. There are 16 residues in the CDR3. Trimming at V came to 4 bases and at J to 4 bases, leaving 6 bases not matched to a gene. The germline CDR1 and CDR2 sequences are LGHNT and FRNRAP.

This chain links TRBV12-3 or TRBV12-4 with TRBJ1-1; no definite D call. V was pared by 5 bases and J by 1 base, with 8 bases between. The CDR3 runs 13 residues. CDR3 region: CASSMVWNTEAFF. The CDR3 DNA reads as TGTGCCAGCAGTATGGTATGGAACACTGAAGCTTTCTTT.

A few counts support this clonotype. Here the CDR3 DNA reads TGTGCCAGCAGTTATGTGACGGGGGGGCGGACAGATACGCAGTATTTT. It encodes CASSYVTGGRTDTQYF. This chain joins TRBV6-5 and TRBJ2-3; 8 bases align to TRBD2. The CDR3 is made up of 16 amino acids. J gave up 3 bases and V 3 bases, and 8 bases lay outside the gene matches. The germline V gene has CDR1 MNHEY and CDR2 SVGAGI.

This clonotype was seen a few times. The rearrangement uses TRBV19 and TRBJ1-5; no definite D call. The germline gives CDR1 LNHDA, CDR2 SQIVND (reference sequence). V was clipped by 2 bases and J by 2 bases, with 10 bases between them. The CDR3 sequence is 15 residues long. CDR3 in DNA: TGTGCCAGTAGTATAAACGGAGCGCGCAATCAGCCCCAGCATTTT. It encodes CASSINGARNQPQHF.

CDR3 sequence reads: CASSSPRGSNTEAFF. CDR3 bases: TGTGCCAGCAGCTCCCCCCGCGGGTCGAACACTGAAGCTTTCTTT. The V gene is TRBV7-6, the J gene TRBJ1-1; no clear D. Trimming removed 4 bases from V and 1 base from J, with 13 bases in between. The CDR3 is made up of 15 amino acids. CDR1 is SGHVS, CDR2 FNYEAQ, per germline.

A note on this clonotype: One base away lies a much larger clone, so this may be a sequencing read error. This CDR3 is CANSLEADDEQFF. The CDR3 DNA is TGTGCCAACAGCTTAGAAGCGGACGATGAGCAGTTCTTC. The V call is TRBV7-2, the J call TRBJ2-1; maybe TRBD2 (5 bases). Germline V gives CDR1 SGHTA, CDR2 FQGNSA. The length of the CDR3 is 13 residues.

A few counts support this clonotype. The rearrangement links TRBV7-6 to TRBJ2-1; D is unresolved. Germline CDR1 and CDR2: SGHVS and FNYEAQ. The CDR3 has 12 residues. Between the trimmed V and J ends, which lost 5 bases and 8 bases, there was a span of 10 bases. The CDR3 loop reads CASSRRWDEQFF. As DNA, the CDR3 is TGTGCCAGCAGCCGGCGCTGGGATGAGCAGTTCTTC.

There are many counts of this clonotype. The genes are TRBV12-3 or TRBV12-4 and TRBJ1-2, with a weak D call TRBD1 (6 bases). Between the trimmed V and J ends, which lost 3 bases and 8 bases, there was a span of 16 bases. The CDR3 runs to 14 residues. CDR3 sequence: CASSLDRGRRGYTF. The CDR3 DNA sequence: TGTGCCAGCAGTTTGGATAGGGGGAGGAGAGGCTACACCTTC.

To note about this clonotype: An end of the junction differs from the germline gene, which may be a read error. The J gene is TRBJ2-5, the V gene TRBV5-1; D is tentatively TRBD1 or TRBD2 (5 bases each). CDR1 is SGHRS, CDR2 YFSETQ, per germline. The CDR3 length is 14 residues. For the CDR3, the DNA is TGCGCCAACAGCTCCCTTCCAGGGAGCGAGACCCAGTACTTC. Its protein product is CANSSLPGSETQYF. Variable domain in full (rest from reference TRBV5-1 and TRBJ2-5): KAGVTQTPRYLIKTRGQQVTLSCSPISGHRSVSWYQQTPGQGLQFLFEYFSETQRNKGNFPGRFSGRQFSNSRSEMNVSTLELGDSALYLCANSSLPGSETQYFGPGTRLLVL.

The rearrangement links TRBV7-6 to TRBJ2-7, with 7 bases aligning to TRBD1. This CDR3 is 17 amino acids long. Germline V gives CDR1 SGHVS, CDR2 FNYEAQ. Unmatched junction bases numbered 8, after V lost 0 bases and J lost 0 bases. The CDR3 sequence: CASSLAPWDSFSYEQYF. Here the CDR3 DNA reads TGTGCCAGCAGCTTAGCGCCTTGGGACAGTTTCTCCTACGAGCAGTACTTC.

This clonotype was counted between two and nine times. For the CDR3, the DNA is TGTGCCATTCGGGAGGGTGGCGGGCGTCAAGAGACCCAGTACTTC. Its translation is CAIREGGGRQETQYF. The genes are TRBV10-3 and TRBJ2-5, with 8 nucleotides matching TRBD2. Germline V gene sequence: CDR1 ENHRY, CDR2 SYGVKD. The CDR3 totals 15 residues. J lost 2 bases, V lost 9 bases, and 11 bases had no gene match.

The chain recombines TRBV20-1 with TRBJ2-6, with 10 positions matching TRBD2. Trimming removed 1 base from V and 0 bases from J; junction bases left unmatched: 9. Germline V gene sequence: CDR1 DFQATT, CDR2 SNEGSKA (reference sequence). The CDR3 has 19 amino acids. CDR3 nucleotide sequence: TGCAGTGCTAGAGCTCGTAGCGGGGGGTTGAACTCTGGGGCCAACGTCCTGACTTTC. Translation gives CSARARSGGLNSGANVLTF.

Only a few counts were recorded for this clonotype. DNA of the CDR3: TGTGCCATCAGTGACGTCAGGGAAATGACTGAAGCTTTCTTT. Its protein is CAISDVREMTEAFF. V gene TRBV10-3 combines with J gene TRBJ1-1; D perhaps matches TRBD1 (5 bases). V shed 3 bases and J shed 5 bases, with 13 bases lying between them. The length of the CDR3 is 14 residues. The germline gives CDR1 ENHRY, CDR2 SYGVKD.